The rows below give T cell receptor beta chains drawn from one sample of a study of T-cell reconstitution after alpha-beta-depleted transplantation in children. A single record per CDR3 protein comes from TCRdb applying MiXCR to the PCR reads. Among roughly 340,000 distinct CDR3 sequences listed, around 16% were seen once. Sequenced here: PBMCs, mostly from graft donor cells, sampled 360 days after TCRalphabeta/CD19-depleted stem cell transplant. The source is a male patient between 2 and 15 years old who had a stem cell transplant for acute lymphoblastic leukemia, so the T cells may come from the graft donor. Each CDR3 is given without its conserved first and last residue. The order of the fields is J gene, V gene, D gene, CDR3 protein. D genes are given only for firm matches.

>TRBJ1-1|TRBV9|NA
ASSVEEGTEAF
>TRBJ1-1|TRBV6-5|NA
ASSYSSGPYTEAF
>TRBJ2-5|TRBV12-3/TRBV12-4|TRBD1
ASSLEPPGQGQETQY
>TRBJ2-3|TRBV5-1|NA
ASSIPGRDVTQY
>TRBJ2-7|TRBV5-1|NA
ASSPPTRYEQY
>TRBJ2-3|TRBV29-1|TRBD2
SVVLRRERVLVDTQY
>TRBJ2-6|TRBV27|NA
ASSFSGVGSGANVLT
>TRBJ2-1|TRBV6-1|TRBD2
ASSQLAGPNNEQF
>TRBJ2-3|TRBV19|TRBD2
ASSVAGGVSTDTQY
>TRBJ2-2|TRBV15|NA
ASQSGWNTGELF
>TRBJ2-5|TRBV20-1|NA
SATAGVETQY
>TRBJ2-2|TRBV5-1|NA
ASRATGELF
>TRBJ2-5|TRBV12-5|NA
ASGRGETQY
>TRBJ1-1|TRBV6-2/TRBV6-3|TRBD1
ASSYTAGTGGYNTEAF
>TRBJ1-4|TRBV7-6|NA
ASSLAGLTNEKLF
>TRBJ2-1|TRBV3-1|NA
ASSQGWIGNEQF
>TRBJ2-1|TRBV4-2|TRBD2
ASSQGGGLAGLGEQF